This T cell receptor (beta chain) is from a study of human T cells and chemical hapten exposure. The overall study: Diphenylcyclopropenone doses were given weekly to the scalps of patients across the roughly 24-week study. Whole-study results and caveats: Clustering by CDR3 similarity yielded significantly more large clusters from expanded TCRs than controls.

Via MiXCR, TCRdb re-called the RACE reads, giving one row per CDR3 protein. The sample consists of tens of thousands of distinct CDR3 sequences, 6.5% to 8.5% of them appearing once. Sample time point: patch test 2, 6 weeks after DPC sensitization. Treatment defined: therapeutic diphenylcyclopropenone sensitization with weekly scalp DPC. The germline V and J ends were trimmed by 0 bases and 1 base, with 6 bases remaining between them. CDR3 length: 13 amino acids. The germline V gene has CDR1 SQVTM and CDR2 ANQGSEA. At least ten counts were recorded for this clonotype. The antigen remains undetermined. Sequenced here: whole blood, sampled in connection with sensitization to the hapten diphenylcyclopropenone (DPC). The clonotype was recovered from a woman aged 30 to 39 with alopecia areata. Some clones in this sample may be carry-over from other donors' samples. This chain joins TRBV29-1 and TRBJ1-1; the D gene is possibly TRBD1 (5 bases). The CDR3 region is CSVEDTGNTEAFF. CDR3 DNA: TGCAGCGTTGAAGACACAGGGAACACTGAAGCTTTCTTT.